A single sample is the source of the 17 T cell receptor beta chains below, sequenced in a study of shared clonotypes between healthy human individuals. Method: immunoSEQ multiplex PCR; TCRdb's copy keeps in-frame clones and lacks some. The table shows about 490,000 clones, with approximately 78% occurring only once. The sample was PBMCs. Source of these receptors: a woman aged 40 to 50 in good health. Some clones in this sample may be carry-over from other donors' samples.

This clone was found a few times. The chain carries TRBV27 and TRBJ1-3; D gene ambiguous. In germline, CDR1 is MNHEY, CDR2 SMNVEV (reference sequence). The V and J ends lost 4 bases and 0 bases respectively, with 7 bases between them. This CDR3 has 14 residues. The CDR3 loop is CASSSLGSGNTIYF. The CDR3 DNA follows: TGTGCCAGCAGTTCCCTAGGCTCTGGAAACACCATATATTTT.

In its sample, this clone was seen once. The rearrangement links TRBV30 to TRBJ2-5, with a tentative D call TRBD1 (8 bases). V lost 1 base and J 5 bases, leaving 20 bases between the germline ends. Germline lookup yields CDR1 GTSNPN and CDR2 SVGIG (reference sequence). The CDR3 covers 16 residues. CDR3 nucleotide sequence: TGTGCCTGGAGTGCTGGACAGGGAGGGGTTTGGGAGACCCAGTACTTC. This translates into CAWSAGQGGVWETQYF.

The chain combines TRBV6-1 with TRBJ2-7; 12 bases align to TRBD2. After removal of 2 bases from V and 5 bases from J, the junction contained 7 bases not matched to a gene. This CDR3 contains 16 residues. Germline values: CDR1 MNHNS, CDR2 SASEGT. CDR3 nucleotide sequence: TGTGCCAGCAGTGAAAATAGACTAGCGGGAGCCCACGAGCAGTACTTC. Its protein product is CASSENRLAGAHEQYF.

The rearrangement links TRBV9 to TRBJ2-5; TRBD2 matches 8 bases. V was clipped by 5 bases and J by 1 base; unmatched bases: 16. Looked up from germline, CDR1 is SGDLS and CDR2 is YYNGEE. There are 18 residues in the CDR3. In DNA, the CDR3 is TGTGCCAGCAGTGACGGGTTGGAGCGGGAGTACCGCCAAGAGACCCAGTACTTC. Protein sequence: CASSDGLEREYRQETQYF. The full variable domain, its missing parts supplied by reference TRBV9 and TRBJ2-5, is DSGVTQTPKHLITATGQRVTLRCSPRSGDLSVYWYQQSLDQGLQFLIQYYNGEERAKGNILERFSAQQFPDLHSELNLSSLELGDSALYFCASSDGLEREYRQETQYFGPGTRLLVL.

J is TRBJ2-7 and V is TRBV10-1; 15 bases are a match to TRBD2. CDR3 length equals 23 residues. Germline values: CDR1 WNHNN, CDR2 SYGVQD (reference sequence). The V gene end was trimmed by 3 bases and the J gene end by 0 bases; junction bases not matched to a gene: 21. CDR3 sequence (DNA): TGCGCCAGCAGTGATCAGGTACCCGGGACTAGCGGGAGGATTCCGCTCCCCTCCTACGAGCAGTACTTC. Translating gives CASSDQVPGTSGRIPLPSYEQYF.

This rearrangement joins TRBV29-1 to TRBJ2-7, with TRBD1 matching 9 bases. The CDR3 length is 14 residues. Germline V CDR1 and CDR2: SQVTM, ANQGSEA. V lost 4 bases and J lost 0; bases outside the gene matches: 4. The CDR3 region is CSVVGQGSSYEQYF. CDR3 DNA: TGCAGCGTTGTCGGACAGGGGTCCTCCTACGAGCAGTACTTC.

The chain recombines TRBV18 with TRBJ1-5, with D possibly matching TRBD1 (6 bases). Germline assignment: CDR1 KGHSH and CDR2 LQKENI. V gave up 3 bases and J gave up 0 bases, with 12 bases separating them. This CDR3 has 16 amino acids. CDR3 sequence reads: CASSPGGQYSNQPQHF. In nucleotides, the CDR3 is TGTGCCAGCTCACCGGGAGGACAGTATAGCAATCAGCCCCAGCATTTT. The entire variable domain, with the rest obtained from reference TRBV18 and TRBJ1-5, is as follows: NAGVMQNPRHLVRRRGQEARLRCSPMKGHSHVYWYRQLPEEGLKFMVYLQKENIIDESGMPKERFSAEFPKEGPSILRIQQVVRGDSAAYFCASSPGGQYSNQPQHFGDGTRLSIL.

The V gene is TRBV4-1, the J gene TRBJ2-2; no clear D. V lost 3 bases and J lost 4, with 15 bases in between. Germline V CDR1 and CDR2: MGHRA, YSYEKL. The CDR3 is made up of 16 amino acids. The CDR3 DNA sequence: TGCGCCAGCAGCCAGGGTAGACACGCTGTCACCGGGGAGCTGTTTTTT. It specifies CASSQGRHAVTGELFF.

This clone turned up a few times. The sample carries other DNA sequences with the same CDR3. The chain uses TRBV30 and TRBJ1-5; D may be TRBD1 (5 bases). The V gene's germline CDR1 is GTSNPN and CDR2 SVGIG (reference sequence). Trimming took 3 bases from V and 4 from J, leaving 10 bases between them. CDR3 length: 13 residues. CDR3 DNA: TGTGCCTGGAGGGGGCAGTCGAATCAGCCCCAGCATTTT. As protein: CAWRGQSNQPQHF.

The chain has TRBV5-1 and TRBJ2-7; TRBD2 is a possible D gene (5 bases). The CDR3 contains 14 residues. V lost 0 bases to trimming and J lost 3 bases, with 10 bases between them. Germline-derived CDR1 and CDR2 are SGHRS and YFSETQ. CDR3 loop: CASSLGGIGYEQYF. Here the CDR3 DNA reads TGCGCCAGCAGCTTGGGAGGGATCGGCTACGAGCAGTACTTC.

The chain joins TRBV5-4 to TRBJ2-7, with 12 bases aligning to TRBD2. Trimming removed 4 bases from V and 2 bases from J; junction bases left unmatched: 7. Per germline, CDR1 SGHNT and CDR2 YYREEE (reference sequence). The CDR3 covers 16 residues. The CDR3 nucleotides read TGTGCCAGCAGCGTGACTAGCGGGGGAGGTACCTACGAGCAGTACTTC. Its protein is CASSVTSGGGTYEQYF.

The V gene is TRBV7-2, the J gene TRBJ1-5; the match to TRBD1 covers 7 bases. The germline CDR1 and CDR2 sequences are SGHTA and FQGNSA. The junction had 7 bases not matched to a gene; V was cut back by 3 bases and J by 2 bases. This CDR3 contains 16 residues. The CDR3 nucleotides are TGTGCCAGCAGCTTGGAACAGGGGAAGGGCAATCAGCCCCAGCATTTT. Amino acids: CASSLEQGKGNQPQHF.

J is TRBJ2-7 and V is TRBV21-1; the table's D gene call, TRBD2, was not cross checked with the DNA. TRBV21-1 constitutes a pseudogene. This CDR3 region has 17 residues. CDR3 loop: CASSKGQLAGGPGEQYF. Here the CDR3 DNA reads TGTGCCAGCAGCAAAGGCCAACTAGCGGGAGGGCCGGGGGAGCAGTACTTC.

This chain joins TRBV27 and TRBJ2-1; 11 nucleotides align to TRBD2. The CDR3 is 15 amino acids. Germline-derived CDR1 and CDR2 are MNHEY and SMNVEV (reference sequence). J was trimmed by 7 bases and V by 6 bases; bases with no gene match: 8. CDR3 protein: CASSSLAGGPNEQFF. CDR3 coding DNA: TGTGCCAGCAGCTCCTTAGCGGGAGGGCCAAATGAGCAGTTCTTC.

The CDR3 DNA follows: TGTGCCAGCAGTTTCAACAGGGGCAATCAGCCCCAGCATTTT. Amino acid sequence: CASSFNRGNQPQHF. The V gene is TRBV28, the J gene TRBJ1-5, with a weak D call TRBD1 (6 bases). Germline V gene data show CDR1 as MDHEN and CDR2 as SYDVKM. V shed 3 bases and J shed 2 bases, with 8 bases lying between them. This CDR3 is 14 amino acids long. The entire variable domain, with the rest obtained from reference TRBV28 and TRBJ1-5, is as follows: DVKVTQSSRYLVKRTGEKVFLECVQDMDHENMFWYRQDPGLGLRLIYFSYDVKMKEKGDIPEGYSVSREKKERFSLILESASTNQTSMYLCASSFNRGNQPQHFGDGTRLSIL.

The V and J genes are TRBV2 and TRBJ1-4; 10 nucleotides align to TRBD1. In germline, CDR1 is SNHLY, CDR2 FYNNEI. Trimming cost V 9 bases and J 8 bases; bases outside gene matches: 12. The CDR3 runs to 15 residues. CDR3 DNA: TGTGCCAGTAACGATCCGGGACAGGGGAACGAAAAACTGTTTTTT. Translated, it gives CASNDPGQGNEKLFF.

The J gene is TRBJ1-1, the V gene TRBV2; 9 nucleotides line up with TRBD1. From germline, CDR1 is SNHLY and CDR2 FYNNEI. Trimming cost V 7 bases and J 5 bases; bases outside gene matches: 8. CDR3 length: 14 amino acids. CDR3 sequence reads: CASIGTGLGTEAFF. CDR3 sequence (DNA): TGTGCCAGCATCGGGACAGGGCTGGGGACTGAAGCTTTCTTT. Supplemented by reference TRBV2 and TRBJ1-1, the full variable domain reads EPEVTQTPSHQVTQMGQEVILRCVPISNHLYFYWYRQILGQKVEFLVSFYNNEISEKSEIFDDQFSVERPDGSNFTLKIRSTKLEDSAMYFCASIGTGLGTEAFFGQGTRLTVV.